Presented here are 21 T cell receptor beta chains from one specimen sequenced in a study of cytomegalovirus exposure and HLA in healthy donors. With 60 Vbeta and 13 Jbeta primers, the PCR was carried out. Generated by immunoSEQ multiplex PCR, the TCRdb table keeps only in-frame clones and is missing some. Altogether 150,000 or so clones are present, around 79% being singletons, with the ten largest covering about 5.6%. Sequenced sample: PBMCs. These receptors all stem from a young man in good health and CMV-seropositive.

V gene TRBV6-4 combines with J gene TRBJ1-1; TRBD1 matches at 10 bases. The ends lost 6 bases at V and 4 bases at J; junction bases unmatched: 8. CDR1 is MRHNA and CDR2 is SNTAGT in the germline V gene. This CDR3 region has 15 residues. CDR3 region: CASRETGGSGTEAFF. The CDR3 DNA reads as TGTGCCAGCAGGGAGACAGGGGGCTCGGGCACTGAAGCTTTCTTT.

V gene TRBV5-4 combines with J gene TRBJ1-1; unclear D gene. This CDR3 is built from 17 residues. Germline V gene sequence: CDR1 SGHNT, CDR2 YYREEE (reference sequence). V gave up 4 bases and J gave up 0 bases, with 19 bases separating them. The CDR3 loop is CASSRAGNWALNTEAFF. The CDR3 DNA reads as TGTGCCAGCAGCAGAGCCGGGAACTGGGCTTTGAACACTGAAGCTTTCTTT.

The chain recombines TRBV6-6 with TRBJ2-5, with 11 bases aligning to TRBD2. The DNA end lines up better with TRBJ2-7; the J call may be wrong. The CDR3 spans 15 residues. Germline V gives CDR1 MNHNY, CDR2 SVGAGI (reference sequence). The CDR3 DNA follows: TGTGCCAGCAGTTACACGCCTAGCGGGAGGTACGAGCAGTACTTC. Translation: CASSYTPSGRYEQYF.

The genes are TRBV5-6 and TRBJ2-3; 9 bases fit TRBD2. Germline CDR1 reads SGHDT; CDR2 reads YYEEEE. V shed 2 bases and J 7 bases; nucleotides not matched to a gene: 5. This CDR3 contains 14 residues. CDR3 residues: CASSFWTSDYTQYF. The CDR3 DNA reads TGTGCCAGCAGCTTTTGGACTAGCGACTATACGCAGTATTTT.

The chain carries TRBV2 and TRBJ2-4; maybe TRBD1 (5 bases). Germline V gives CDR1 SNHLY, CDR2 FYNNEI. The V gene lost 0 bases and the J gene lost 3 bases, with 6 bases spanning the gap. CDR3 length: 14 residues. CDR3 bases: TGTGCCAGCAGTGAAGCGCAGGGCAAAAACATTCAGTACTTC. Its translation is CASSEAQGKNIQYF.

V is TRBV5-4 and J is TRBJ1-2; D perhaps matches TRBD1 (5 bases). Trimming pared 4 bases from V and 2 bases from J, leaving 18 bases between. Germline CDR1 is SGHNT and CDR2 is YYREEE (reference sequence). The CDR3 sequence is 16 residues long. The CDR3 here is CASSRDSPFLNYGYTF. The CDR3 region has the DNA TGTGCCAGCAGCCGCGACAGTCCCTTTTTGAACTATGGCTACACCTTC.

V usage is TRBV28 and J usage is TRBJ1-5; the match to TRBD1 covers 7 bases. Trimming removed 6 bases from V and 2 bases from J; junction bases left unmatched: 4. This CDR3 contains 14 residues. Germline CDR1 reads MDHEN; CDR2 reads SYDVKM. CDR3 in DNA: TGTGCCAGCAGGCGAGGGACAGGCAATCAGCCCCAGCATTTT. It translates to CASRRGTGNQPQHF.

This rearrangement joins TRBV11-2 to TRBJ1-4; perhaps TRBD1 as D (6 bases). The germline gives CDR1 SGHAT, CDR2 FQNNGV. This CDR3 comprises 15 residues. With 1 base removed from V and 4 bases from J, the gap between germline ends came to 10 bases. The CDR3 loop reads CASSLGGQSNEKLFF. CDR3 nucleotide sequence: TGTGCCAGCAGCTTAGGAGGACAGAGTAATGAAAAACTGTTTTTT. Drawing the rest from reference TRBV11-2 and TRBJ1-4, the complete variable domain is EAGVAQSPRYKIIEKRQSVAFWCNPISGHATLYWYQQILGQGPKLLIQFQNNGVVDDSQLPKDRFSAERLKGVDSTLKIQPAKLEDSAVYLCASSLGGQSNEKLFFGSGTQLSVL.

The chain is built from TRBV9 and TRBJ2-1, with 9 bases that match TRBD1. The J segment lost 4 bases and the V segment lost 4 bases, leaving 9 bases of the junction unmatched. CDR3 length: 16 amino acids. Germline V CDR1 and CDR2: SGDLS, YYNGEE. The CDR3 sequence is CASSQTDRGGYNEQFF. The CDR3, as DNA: TGTGCCAGCAGCCAAACGGACAGGGGTGGGTACAATGAGCAGTTCTTC.

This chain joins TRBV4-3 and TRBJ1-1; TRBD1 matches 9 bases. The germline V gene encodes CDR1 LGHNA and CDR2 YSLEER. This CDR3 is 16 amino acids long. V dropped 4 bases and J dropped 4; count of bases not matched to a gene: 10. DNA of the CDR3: TGCGCCAGCAGCCTCGGACAGGGGCCAAGAAGCACTGAAGCTTTCTTT. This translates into CASSLGQGPRSTEAFF.

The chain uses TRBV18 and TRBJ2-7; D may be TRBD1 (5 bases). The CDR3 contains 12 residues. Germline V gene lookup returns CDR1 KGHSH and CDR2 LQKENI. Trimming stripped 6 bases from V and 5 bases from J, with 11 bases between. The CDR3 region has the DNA TGTGCCAGCTCCTGGCAGGGCCACGAGCAGTACTTC. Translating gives CASSWQGHEQYF. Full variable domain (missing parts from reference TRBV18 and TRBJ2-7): NAGVMQNPRHLVRRRGQEARLRCSPMKGHSHVYWYRQLPEEGLKFMVYLQKENIIDESGMPKERFSAEFPKEGPSILRIQQVVRGDSAAYFCASSWQGHEQYFGPGTRLTVT.

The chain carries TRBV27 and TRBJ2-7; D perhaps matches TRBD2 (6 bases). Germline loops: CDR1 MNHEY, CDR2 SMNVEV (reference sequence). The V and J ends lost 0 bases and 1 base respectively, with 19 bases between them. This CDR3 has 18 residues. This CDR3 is CASSLSLWRAGTSYEQYF. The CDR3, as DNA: TGTGCCAGCAGTTTATCTTTATGGAGGGCAGGCACATCCTACGAGCAGTACTTC.

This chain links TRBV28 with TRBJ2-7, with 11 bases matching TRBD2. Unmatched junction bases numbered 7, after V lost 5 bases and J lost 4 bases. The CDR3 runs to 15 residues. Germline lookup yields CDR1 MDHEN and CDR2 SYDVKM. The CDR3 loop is CASSGRLAGSYEQYF. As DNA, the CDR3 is TGTGCCAGCAGTGGGCGACTAGCGGGAAGTTACGAGCAGTACTTC.

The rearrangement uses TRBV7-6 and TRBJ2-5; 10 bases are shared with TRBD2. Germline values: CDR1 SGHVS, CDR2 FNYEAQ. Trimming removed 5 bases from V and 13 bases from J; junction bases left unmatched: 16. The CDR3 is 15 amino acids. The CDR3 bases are TGTGCCAGCAGCCTTACTAGCGGGGATCCCTACGAGCGGTACTTC. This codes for CASSLTSGDPYERYF. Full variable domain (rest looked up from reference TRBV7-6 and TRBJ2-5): GAGVSQSPRYKVTKRGQDVALRCDPISGHVSLYWYRQALGQGPEFLTYFNYEAQQDKSGLPNDRFSAERPEGSISTLTIQRTEQRDSAMYRCASSLTSGDPYERYFGPGTRLLVL.

CDR3 sequence reads: CASSPPWEYGYTF. CDR3 DNA sequence: TGTGCCAGCAGTCCCCCCTGGGAGTATGGCTACACCTTC. The V call is TRBV28, the J call TRBJ1-2; D ambiguous. V gave up 5 bases and J gave up 5 bases, with 12 bases separating them. There are 13 residues in the CDR3. Germline CDR1 and CDR2: MDHEN and SYDVKM.

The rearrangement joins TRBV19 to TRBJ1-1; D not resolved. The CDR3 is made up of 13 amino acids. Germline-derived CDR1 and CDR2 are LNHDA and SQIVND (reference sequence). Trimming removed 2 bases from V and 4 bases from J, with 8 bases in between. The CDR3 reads CASSIRRFTEAFF. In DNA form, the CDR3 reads TGTGCCAGTAGTATAAGGAGGTTCACTGAAGCTTTCTTT.

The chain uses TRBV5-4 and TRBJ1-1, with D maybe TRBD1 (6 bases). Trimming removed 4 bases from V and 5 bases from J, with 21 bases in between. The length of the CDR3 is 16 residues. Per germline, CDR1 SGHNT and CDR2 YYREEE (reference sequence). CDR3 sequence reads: CASSLGGGRSGTEAFF. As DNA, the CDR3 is TGTGCCAGCAGCCTGGGAGGGGGTAGGTCTGGGACTGAAGCTTTCTTT.

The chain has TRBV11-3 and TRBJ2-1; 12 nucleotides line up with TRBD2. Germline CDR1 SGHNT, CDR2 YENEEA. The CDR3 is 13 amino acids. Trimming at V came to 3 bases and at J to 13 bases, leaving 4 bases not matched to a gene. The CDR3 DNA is TGTGCCAGCAGCTTTCTAGCGGGGGGGCCCCAGTTCTTC. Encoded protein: CASSFLAGGPQFF.

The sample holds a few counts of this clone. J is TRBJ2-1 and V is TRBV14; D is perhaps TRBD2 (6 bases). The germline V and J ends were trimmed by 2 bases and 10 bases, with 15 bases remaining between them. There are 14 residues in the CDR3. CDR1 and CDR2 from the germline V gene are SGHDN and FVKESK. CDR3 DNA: TGTGCCAGCAGCCAACGCCTAGCGACCCGGGAGCAGTTCTTC. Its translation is CASSQRLATREQFF.

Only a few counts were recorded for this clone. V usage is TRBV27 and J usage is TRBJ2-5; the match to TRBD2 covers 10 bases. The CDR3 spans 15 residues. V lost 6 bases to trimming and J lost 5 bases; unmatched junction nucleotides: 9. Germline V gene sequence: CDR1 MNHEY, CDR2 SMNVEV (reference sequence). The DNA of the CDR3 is TGTGCCAGCAGACCAAGCGGGGGGGTAGGGGAGACCCAGTACTTC. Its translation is CASRPSGGVGETQYF.

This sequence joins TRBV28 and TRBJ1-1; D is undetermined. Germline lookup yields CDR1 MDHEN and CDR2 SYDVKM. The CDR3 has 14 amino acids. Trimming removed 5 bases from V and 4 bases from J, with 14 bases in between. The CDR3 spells CASSPGGPGTEAFF. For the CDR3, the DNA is TGTGCCAGCAGTCCGGGAGGACCGGGCACTGAAGCTTTCTTT.